These 28 T cell receptor beta chains were sequenced from one sample in a study of blood T cell repertoires in COVID-19. Repertoires were generated with immunoSEQ multiplex PCR, while TCRdb's copy carries only in-frame clones and drops some. The data contain under 300,000 clones, around 81% of them singletons. Sequencing was carried out using PBMCs or T cells enriched from blood (not recorded which). These receptors all stem from a man aged 50 to 59 who had recovered from COVID-19.

The V gene is TRBV15, the J gene TRBJ2-7; 8 nucleotides agree with TRBD2. Trimming cost V 0 bases and J 3 bases; bases outside gene matches: 1. The CDR3 length is 14 residues. The germline CDR1 and CDR2 sequences are LNHNV and YYDKDF (reference sequence). CDR3 region: CATSREGLVYEQYF. The CDR3 coding sequence is TGTGCCACCAGCAGAGAGGGACTAGTCTACGAGCAGTACTTC.

The genes are TRBV18 and TRBJ2-1; a possible D gene is TRBD1 (6 bases). V lost 3 bases and J lost 1, with 10 bases in between. Germline V gene lookup returns CDR1 KGHSH and CDR2 LQKENI. The CDR3 runs to 15 residues. CDR3 residues: CASSPPDRSYNEQFF. The CDR3 coding sequence is TGTGCCAGCTCACCTCCAGACAGGTCCTACAATGAGCAGTTCTTC.

This chain's CDR3 is CAISESLPGIYNEQFF. Here the CDR3 DNA reads TGTGCCATCAGTGAGTCCCTGCCGGGGATATACAATGAGCAGTTCTTC. The rearrangement links TRBV10-3 to TRBJ2-1; D is perhaps TRBD2 (5 bases). The CDR3 loop spans 16 amino acids. Germline-derived CDR1 and CDR2 are ENHRY and SYGVKD. Trimming left V 0 bases short and J 4 bases short, with 13 bases between.

V usage is TRBV19 and J usage is TRBJ2-7; 8 bases are shared with TRBD1. Looked up from germline, CDR1 is LNHDA and CDR2 is SQIVND (reference sequence). The CDR3 is 13 amino acids. V shed 5 bases and J 9 bases; nucleotides not matched to a gene: 9. CDR3 nucleotides: TGTGCCAGTAGTCCTGACAGGGGCGGGCTGCAGTACTTC. Translating gives CASSPDRGGLQYF.

The chain uses TRBV3-1 (or the pseudogene TRBV3-2) and TRBJ2-4; 8 bases match TRBD2. The CDR3 contains 17 residues. J lost 0 bases, V lost 2 bases, and 6 bases had no gene match. Per germline, CDR1 LGHDT and CDR2 YNNKEL (reference sequence). CDR3 DNA sequence: TGTGCCAGCAGCCAACCCACTAGCGGCATAGCCAAAAACATTCAGTACTTC. It is translated as CASSQPTSGIAKNIQYF.

This rearrangement joins TRBV25-1 to TRBJ1-3, with no clear D. Germline-derived CDR1 and CDR2 are MGHDK and SYGVNS. This CDR3 spans 13 amino acids. V was shortened by 10 bases and J by 4 bases, with 14 bases between the two germline ends. CDR3 residues: CATGEGAGNTIYF. CDR3 nucleotides: TGTGCCACCGGGGAGGGTGCGGGAAACACCATATATTTT.

This clone was picked up a small number of times. The chain recombines TRBV4-1 with TRBJ1-2, with 7 nucleotides matching TRBD1. This CDR3 comprises 17 residues. Trimming cost V 5 bases and J 0 bases; bases outside gene matches: 12. Germline V gives CDR1 MGHRA, CDR2 YSYEKL. CDR3 nucleotides: TGCGCCAGCAGCAGCCCAACACGTAGGGGGCCTAACTATGGCTACACCTTC. This encodes CASSSPTRRGPNYGYTF.

This chain connects TRBV12-2 to TRBJ2-7; the tabulated D call, TRBD1, remains unverified against the DNA. TRBV12-2 is designated a pseudogene. The CDR3 runs to 16 residues. The CDR3: CASRSTAGTGFYEQYF. CDR3 DNA: TGTGCAAGTCGCTCGACCGCCGGGACAGGCTTCTACGAGCAGTACTTC.

V gene TRBV5-8 combines with J gene TRBJ1-5, with D perhaps matching TRBD1 (6 bases). Germline lookup yields CDR1 SGHTS and CDR2 YDEGEE. V dropped 3 bases and J dropped 0 bases, with 10 bases sitting between them. The CDR3 has 15 residues. DNA of the CDR3: TGTGCCAGCAGCTCAGGGGAGATTAGCAATCAGCCCCAGCATTTT. It encodes CASSSGEISNQPQHF. Together with reference TRBV5-8 and TRBJ1-5, the CDR3 gives the full variable domain: EAGVTQSPTHLIKTRGQQATLRCSPISGHTSVYWYQQALGLGLQFLLWYDEGEERNRGNFPPRFSGRQFPNYSSELNVNALELEDSALYLCASSSGEISNQPQHFGDGTRLSIL.

This chain links TRBV28 with TRBJ1-5, with a weak D call TRBD1 (6 bases). This CDR3 has 15 amino acids. V gave up 6 bases and J gave up 7 bases, with 19 bases separating them. The germline CDR1 and CDR2 sequences are MDHEN and SYDVKM. This CDR3 reads CASRPDSRRQQPQHF. The CDR3 DNA reads as TGTGCCAGCAGACCGGACAGCCGCCGCCAACAGCCCCAGCATTTT.

This chain uses TRBV2 with TRBJ2-1; D is perhaps TRBD2 (6 bases). Germline CDR1 SNHLY, CDR2 FYNNEI. Deletions cut 6 bases from V and 12 bases from J, with 24 bases between. This CDR3 is 15 amino acids long. The CDR3 sequence is CASRIPGDPTAAQFF. As DNA, the CDR3 is TGTGCCAGCAGGATACCGGGAGACCCGACGGCGGCGCAGTTCTTC.

V and J are TRBV12-3 or TRBV12-4 and TRBJ1-2, with D perhaps matching TRBD1 (6 bases). Trimming left V 4 bases short and J 8 bases short, with 11 bases between. The CDR3 length is 12 residues. Here the CDR3 DNA reads TGTGCCAGCAGTTCCCAGGGGAAAGGCTACACCTTC. Its protein is CASSSQGKGYTF.

This clone was seen just once. This sequence joins TRBV30 and TRBJ1-1; unclear D gene. Germline assignment: CDR1 GTSNPN and CDR2 SVGIG (reference sequence). This CDR3 comprises 13 residues. V was clipped by 1 base and J by 2 bases, with 8 bases between them. The CDR3 region is CAWSAQLNTEAFF. In DNA form, the CDR3 reads TGTGCCTGGAGTGCACAGCTAAACACTGAAGCTTTCTTT.

The chain joins TRBV7-2 to TRBJ2-7, with 9 positions matching TRBD1. Trimming cost V 2 bases and J 1 base; bases outside gene matches: 3. Germline V lookup: CDR1 SGHTA, CDR2 FQGNSA. The CDR3 sequence is 15 residues long. CDR3 protein: CASSLSGTGSYEQYF. The CDR3 DNA sequence: TGTGCCAGCAGCTTAAGTGGGACAGGGTCCTACGAGCAGTACTTC.

This chain connects TRBV7-9 to TRBJ2-7, with 9 bases aligning to TRBD1. The CDR3 length is 14 residues. J was trimmed by 5 bases and V by 1 base; bases with no gene match: 3. Germline V gene sequence: CDR1 SEHNR, CDR2 FQNEAQ (reference sequence). The CDR3 DNA reads TGTGCCAGCAGCTTAGGACAGGGGGTCAACGAGCAGTACTTC. Its protein is CASSLGQGVNEQYF.

The rearrangement links TRBV3-1 (or the pseudogene TRBV3-2) to TRBJ2-1; D is perhaps TRBD1 (7 bases). From germline, CDR1 is LGHDT and CDR2 YNNKEL (reference sequence). This CDR3 spans 14 amino acids. Between the trimmed V and J ends, which lost 7 bases and 9 bases, there was a span of 19 bases. The CDR3 here is CASTGTANSGEQFF. CDR3 DNA: TGTGCCAGCACCGGGACAGCTAATAGCGGTGAGCAGTTCTTC.

The rearrangement uses TRBV28 and TRBJ2-7, with a tentative D call TRBD2 (6 bases). The CDR3 extends over 12 amino acids. V was trimmed by 3 bases and J by 5 bases, leaving 8 bases between them. Looked up from germline, CDR1 is MDHEN and CDR2 is SYDVKM. CDR3 loop: CASSFRGNEQYF. In DNA, the CDR3 is TGTGCCAGCAGTTTTCGGGGGAACGAGCAGTACTTC.

The rearrangement uses TRBV5-4 and TRBJ2-5; 12 nucleotides agree with TRBD2. This CDR3 contains 14 residues. J was trimmed by 5 bases and V by 3 bases; bases with no gene match: 2. CDR1 and CDR2 from the germline V gene are SGHNT and YYREEE (reference sequence). The DNA for the CDR3 is TGTGCCAGCAGCTCTAGCGGGGGGGTTGAGACCCAGTACTTC. This gives the protein CASSSSGGVETQYF.

The chain employs TRBV2 and TRBJ2-5; maybe TRBD1 (5 bases). This CDR3 spans 14 amino acids. Germline CDR1 and CDR2: SNHLY and FYNNEI. Trimming took off 3 bases at V and 5 bases at J, with 13 bases between the two ends. In nucleotides, the CDR3 is TGTGCCAGCAGTGAGCCAGGGATCGGCGAGACCCAGTACTTC. It is translated as CASSEPGIGETQYF. The full variable domain, its missing parts supplied by reference TRBV2 and TRBJ2-5, is EPEVTQTPSHQVTQMGQEVILRCVPISNHLYFYWYRQILGQKVEFLVSFYNNEISEKSEIFDDQFSVERPDGSNFTLKIRSTKLEDSAMYFCASSEPGIGETQYFGPGTRLLVL.

The chain is built from TRBV7-9 and TRBJ2-7; D gene uncertain. Germline V gene data show CDR1 as SEHNR and CDR2 as FQNEAQ (reference sequence). This CDR3 has 12 amino acids. Trimming shortened V by 5 bases and J by 6 bases, and 11 bases separated the two germline ends. The CDR3 bases are TGTGCCAGCAGCGTATCGTCGGGCGAGCAGTACTTC. Its protein is CASSVSSGEQYF.

The genes are TRBV6-5 and TRBJ2-7; 10 bases are a match to TRBD1. V was clipped by 7 bases and J by 4 bases; unmatched bases: 7. Germline V gene data show CDR1 as MNHEY and CDR2 as SVGAGI. The CDR3 runs 14 residues. For the CDR3, the DNA is TGTGCCAGCAACCGGGACAGGGGAAATTACGAGCAGTACTTC. It translates to CASNRDRGNYEQYF.

DNA for the CDR3: TGCAGTGCTAGTTCTTTGAGCCATGAGCAGTTCTTC. This sequence encodes CSASSLSHEQFF. The J gene is TRBJ2-1, the V gene TRBV20-1; D call uncertain. CDR1 DFQATT and CDR2 SNEGSKA come from the germline V gene (reference sequence). The CDR3 totals 12 residues. V was pared by 3 bases and J by 8 bases, with 11 bases between.

The V and J genes are TRBV6-5 and TRBJ2-1, with 9 bases matching TRBD1. The CDR3 spans 16 residues. Germline trimming cut 0 bases from V and 1 base from J; bases unmatched to any gene: 1. Germline V gives CDR1 MNHEY, CDR2 SVGAGI. The chain's CDR3 is CASSYSGQGSYNEQFF. The CDR3 DNA sequence: TGTGCCAGCAGTTACTCGGGACAGGGATCCTACAATGAGCAGTTCTTC.

The chain employs TRBV15 and TRBJ1-1; D unresolved. The CDR3 contains 13 residues. The germline V and J ends were trimmed by 0 bases and 6 bases, with 8 bases remaining between them. Germline values: CDR1 LNHNV, CDR2 YYDKDF (reference sequence). CDR3 in amino acids: CATSRDRDPEAFF. The CDR3 DNA follows: TGTGCCACCAGCAGAGACCGGGATCCTGAAGCTTTCTTT.

The chain recombines TRBV19 with TRBJ2-3; TRBD1 might be the D (6 bases). There are 13 residues in the CDR3. V dropped 10 bases and J dropped 2 bases, with 13 bases sitting between them. From germline, CDR1 is LNHDA and CDR2 SQIVND (reference sequence). The CDR3 sequence: CATRQVLTDTQYF. The CDR3, as DNA: TGTGCCACCCGACAGGTCCTCACAGATACGCAGTATTTT.

The chain combines TRBV6-5 with TRBJ2-5; TRBD2 matches 7 bases. J gave up 3 bases and V 2 bases, and 6 bases lay outside the gene matches. The CDR3 sequence is 15 residues long. Germline V gives CDR1 MNHEY, CDR2 SVGAGI. CDR3 residues: CASSYPIGGKETQYF. The CDR3 DNA reads TGTGCCAGCAGTTACCCGATCGGGGGGAAAGAGACCCAGTACTTC.

The V gene is TRBV11-2, the J gene TRBJ1-2; 9 nucleotides align to TRBD1. J was trimmed by 8 bases and V by 4 bases; bases with no gene match: 5. Per germline, CDR1 SGHAT and CDR2 FQNNGV. This CDR3 comprises 13 residues. The CDR3 here is CASSYPQGAGYTF. CDR3 sequence (DNA): TGTGCCAGCAGCTACCCACAGGGGGCGGGCTACACCTTC.

The V and J genes are TRBV5-1 and TRBJ1-1, with D hard to call. The CDR3 consists of 13 residues. The germline V gene encodes CDR1 SGHRS and CDR2 YFSETQ. V was pared by 3 bases and J by 2 bases, with 8 bases between. DNA of the CDR3: TGCGCCAGCAGCTCCGGACTTAACACTGAAGCTTTCTTT. It specifies CASSSGLNTEAFF. The full variable domain, in which reference TRBV5-1 and TRBJ1-1 provide the parts outside the CDR3, is KAGVTQTPRYLIKTRGQQVTLSCSPISGHRSVSWYQQTPGQGLQFLFEYFSETQRNKGNFPGRFSGRQFSNSRSEMNVSTLELGDSALYLCASSSGLNTEAFFGQGTRLTVV.